Below are 23 T cell receptor beta chains sequenced from a single sample in a study of neurological immune-mediated disorders. MiXCR, applied by TCRdb to the 5' RACE reads, yields one record per CDR3 protein. The top ten hold roughly 4.5% of the sample, which has tens of thousands of distinct CDR3 sequences, roughly an eighth seen once. Time point of the sample: longitudinal time-point 1 (baseline). The source material was PBMCs. These receptors originate from a female donor with HTLV-1-associated myelopathy (HAM/TSP).

This clonotype came up many times. This chain links TRBV28 with TRBJ2-6; no reliable D call. Germline CDR1 and CDR2: MDHEN and SYDVKM. This CDR3 spans 18 amino acids. Deletions cut 3 bases from V and 4 bases from J, with 19 bases between. CDR3 bases: TGTGCCAGCAGTTTTCCACCGAGGAGAAACTCCGGGGCCAACGTCCTGACTTTC. It translates to CASSFPPRRNSGANVLTF.

Ten or more counts support this clonotype. J is TRBJ1-4 and V is TRBV5-6; no reliable D call. V was shortened by 6 bases and J by 2 bases, with 26 bases between the two germline ends. This CDR3 contains 19 residues. Germline assignment: CDR1 SGHDT and CDR2 YYEEEE. The CDR3 DNA reads TGTGCCAGCACCCGGCGCACGTGGCCTCCTTCGGGCACTAATGAAAAACTGTTTTTT. Translation gives CASTRRTWPPSGTNEKLFF.

This clonotype was detected ten times or more. The chain uses TRBV5-1 and TRBJ1-1; 10 bases map to TRBD1. Germline lookup yields CDR1 SGHRS and CDR2 YFSETQ. The V and J ends lost 0 bases and 1 base, in that order; junction bases with no gene match: 3. This CDR3 region has 16 residues. CDR3 residues: CASSLGTGGRNTEAFF. Here the CDR3 DNA reads TGCGCCAGCAGCTTGGGGACAGGGGGTAGGAACACTGAAGCTTTCTTT.

This clonotype is a singleton in its sample. V usage is TRBV2 and J usage is TRBJ1-1; D call uncertain. Germline loops: CDR1 SNHLY, CDR2 FYNNEI. Between the trimmed V and J ends, which lost 2 bases and 4 bases, there was a span of 8 bases. The CDR3 runs to 13 residues. CDR3 sequence (DNA): TGTGCCAGCAGTGAAAGGGAGGCCACTGAAGCTTTCTTT. As protein: CASSEREATEAFF.

This clonotype was recorded many times. This chain uses TRBV4-1 with TRBJ1-1; 9 nucleotides line up with TRBD1. V lost 3 bases and J lost 7; bases outside the gene matches: 6. Germline V gives CDR1 MGHRA, CDR2 YSYEKL. The CDR3 has 14 residues. CDR3 DNA: TGCGCCAGCAGCCACCGGGACAGGGCTGTTGAAGCTTTCTTT. Amino acids: CASSHRDRAVEAFF.

A single count supports this clonotype. The chain links TRBV20-1 to TRBJ2-5; D may be TRBD2 (6 bases). Germline values: CDR1 DFQATT, CDR2 SNEGSKA (reference sequence). Trimming cost V 6 bases and J 4 bases, with 12 bases left between them. This CDR3 spans 12 amino acids. The CDR3 here is CSAGGGVETQYF. The CDR3, as DNA: TGCAGTGCCGGAGGAGGGGTAGAGACCCAGTACTTC.

The J gene is TRBJ2-1, the V gene TRBV18, with no clear D. In germline, CDR1 is KGHSH, CDR2 LQKENI. Trimming stripped 3 bases from V and 0 bases from J, with 6 bases between. This CDR3 has 14 amino acids. CDR3 in DNA: TGTGCCAGCTCACCCTCCGTCTCCTACAATGAGCAGTTCTTC. Its translation is CASSPSVSYNEQFF.

This clonotype came up many times. The chain has TRBV4-1 and TRBJ2-7, with a weak D call TRBD2 (6 bases). V was shortened by 11 bases and J by 1 base, with 21 bases between the two germline ends. This CDR3 spans 15 amino acids. CDR1 is MGHRA and CDR2 is YSYEKL in the germline V gene. CDR3 in amino acids: CAPPQRADLSYEQYF. CDR3 bases: TGCGCCCCCCCACAGCGGGCGGACCTTTCCTACGAGCAGTACTTC.

Many counts were recorded for this clonotype. V is TRBV28 and J is TRBJ1-1; a weak D match, TRBD1 (6 bases). Germline-derived CDR1 and CDR2 are MDHEN and SYDVKM. V was pared by 5 bases and J by 6 bases, with 19 bases between. This CDR3 has 15 amino acids. The CDR3 is CASSQIKTGSPEAFF. CDR3 bases: TGTGCCAGCAGTCAGATCAAGACAGGCTCCCCTGAAGCTTTCTTT.

This chain connects TRBV5-1 to TRBJ2-6; weak D call: TRBD1 (6 bases). Trimming shortened V by 4 bases and J by 2 bases, and 13 bases separated the two germline ends. The germline CDR1 and CDR2 sequences are SGHRS and YFSETQ. This CDR3 is built from 16 residues. The CDR3 spells CASSPGTHTGANVLTF. The CDR3 DNA reads TGCGCCAGCAGCCCGGGGACACACACTGGGGCCAACGTCCTGACTTTC.

This clonotype showed up many times. The gene calls are TRBV5-1 and TRBJ1-6, with D uncertain. The germline CDR1 and CDR2 sequences are SGHRS and YFSETQ. This CDR3 is 15 amino acids long. V gave up 0 bases and J gave up 0 bases, with 4 bases separating them. CDR3 amino acids: CASSLEPSYNSPLHF. DNA for the CDR3: TGCGCCAGCAGCTTGGAGCCCTCCTATAATTCACCCCTCCACTTT.

This clonotype was detected many times. The genes are TRBV5-1 and TRBJ2-6; TRBD1 aligns across 7 bases. Germline V gene data show CDR1 as SGHRS and CDR2 as YFSETQ. V dropped 4 bases and J dropped 0; count of bases not matched to a gene: 7. The CDR3 has 17 amino acids. CDR3 nucleotide sequence: TGCGCCAGCAGCGCCGACAGGGCGATCTCTGGGGCCAACGTCCTGACTTTC. The encoded protein is CASSADRAISGANVLTF.

The chain uses TRBV9 and TRBJ2-3; the D is unclear. The V gene's germline CDR1 is SGDLS and CDR2 YYNGEE. The CDR3 covers 13 residues. Trimming stripped 3 bases from V and 2 bases from J, with 7 bases between. This CDR3 reads CASSGYSTDTQYF. CDR3 sequence (DNA): TGTGCCAGCAGCGGATATTCCACAGATACGCAGTATTTT.

On this clonotype itself: This may stem from a read error, because a much larger clone lies one nucleotide away. The genes are TRBV29-1 and TRBJ1-1, with D perhaps TRBD1 (5 bases). V was trimmed by 3 bases and J by 12 bases, leaving 23 bases between them. The germline V gene encodes CDR1 SQVTM and CDR2 ANQGSEA. This CDR3 contains 14 residues. CDR3 in amino acids: CSVDVSGVGARSFF. As DNA, the CDR3 is TGCAGCGTTGACGTTTCCGGGGTAGGGGCCCGGTCTTTCTTT.

This clonotype appeared a few times. The chain combines TRBV25-1 with TRBJ2-6, with D unclear. Germline CDR1 reads MGHDK; CDR2 reads SYGVNS. This CDR3 contains 15 residues. V lost 5 bases and J lost 0, with 8 bases in between. The chain's CDR3 is CASSPRVSGANVLTF. The CDR3 coding sequence is TGTGCCAGCAGTCCTCGGGTCTCTGGGGCCAACGTCCTGACTTTC.

This clonotype appeared a few times. The V and J genes are TRBV20-1 and TRBJ2-3; 10 bases line up with TRBD2. Unmatched junction bases numbered 5, after V lost 6 bases and J lost 2 bases. Germline CDR1 DFQATT, CDR2 SNEGSKA (reference sequence). The CDR3 covers 14 residues. This chain's CDR3 is CSASSGGNTDTQYF. CDR3 coding DNA: TGCAGTGCCAGTAGCGGGGGGAACACAGATACGCAGTATTTT.

This clonotype came up many times. J is TRBJ1-2 and V is TRBV10-3; 9 bases fit TRBD1. CDR3 size: 17 residues. Germline V gene data show CDR1 as ENHRY and CDR2 as SYGVKD. V dropped 5 bases and J dropped 0; count of bases not matched to a gene: 10. CDR3: CAISSAGQGNSNYGYTF. DNA for the CDR3: TGTGCCATCAGTTCGGCGGGACAGGGTAACTCTAACTATGGCTACACCTTC.

The chain combines TRBV7-8 with TRBJ2-3; TRBD2 agrees at 9 bases. Trimming took 6 bases from V and 3 from J; bases not matched to a gene: 7. The CDR3 extends over 15 amino acids. Germline V gene lookup returns CDR1 SGHVS and CDR2 FQNEAQ. The CDR3 DNA sequence: TGTGCCAGCAGATGGACTAGCGCAGGAACAGATACGCAGTATTTT. Translation: CASRWTSAGTDTQYF.

The chain recombines TRBV20-1 with TRBJ2-6; possibly TRBD1 for D (5 bases). The CDR3 sequence is 16 residues long. Germline-derived CDR1 and CDR2 are DFQATT and SNEGSKA (reference sequence). The germline V and J ends were trimmed by 5 bases and 0 bases, with 14 bases remaining between them. The CDR3 reads CSAPLGAVSGANVLTF. The CDR3 nucleotides read TGCAGTGCTCCTCTAGGGGCCGTCTCTGGGGCCAACGTCCTGACTTTC.

This clonotype showed up many times. The rearrangement links TRBV15 to TRBJ1-4; D is undetermined. Germline CDR1 LNHNV, CDR2 YYDKDF (reference sequence). CDR3 length: 16 amino acids. Between the trimmed V and J ends, which lost 1 base and 7 bases, there was a span of 16 bases. CDR3 amino acids: CATSRATPGNSEKLFF. The DNA of the CDR3 is TGTGCCACCAGCAGAGCTACCCCGGGCAACTCTGAAAAACTGTTTTTT.

The chain employs TRBV28 and TRBJ1-6; 8 bases map to TRBD1. The CDR3 extends over 16 amino acids. Per the germline V gene, CDR1 is MDHEN and CDR2 is SYDVKM. J gave up 6 bases and V 3 bases, and 7 bases lay outside the gene matches. The CDR3 region has the DNA TGTGCCAGCAGTTTTAGCAGGGGGCAAGTTAATTCACCCCTCCACTTT. It codes for CASSFSRGQVNSPLHF.

Ten or more counts support this clonotype. CDR3 sequence reads: CASSLGDRNSPLHF. The CDR3, as DNA: TGTGCCAGCAGCTTAGGGGATAGGAATTCACCCCTCCACTTT. The chain recombines TRBV7-9 with TRBJ1-6; D is unclear. Germline V CDR1 and CDR2: SEHNR, FQNEAQ (reference sequence). CDR3 size: 14 residues. Trimming shortened V by 1 base and J by 7 bases, and 8 bases separated the two germline ends.

This clonotype has ten or more counts. The rearrangement joins TRBV7-2 to TRBJ2-7; perhaps TRBD2 as D (6 bases). The CDR3 covers 14 residues. V dropped 5 bases and J dropped 4 bases, with 15 bases sitting between them. From germline, CDR1 is SGHTA and CDR2 FQGNSA. Written as DNA, the CDR3 is TGTGCCAGCAGCCCAACCGGGGGAAATTACGAGCAGTACTTC. Its protein is CASSPTGGNYEQYF.